This TCR beta chain derives from a study of cytomegalovirus exposure and HLA in healthy donors. V lost 0 bases and J 2 bases, leaving 11 bases between the germline ends. Germline V gene lookup returns CDR1 MNHEY and CDR2 SVGAGI. This CDR3 contains 15 residues. The PCR employed 60 Vbeta primers together with 13 Jbeta primers. Sequencing was performed with immunoSEQ multiplex PCR; in TCRdb, only in-frame clones are kept and a portion is missing. Of 150,000 to 200,000 clones in the sample, roughly 83% are singletons; the top ten hold roughly 1.4%. Source material: PBMCs. This clonotype was sampled from a woman aged 50 to 65 in good health and CMV-seronegative. The rearrangement uses TRBV6-5 and TRBJ2-7; a possible D gene is TRBD1 (6 bases). CDR3 DNA: TGTGCCAGCAGTTACTCGTTCAAGGGGGCCTACGAGCAGTACTTC. Encoded protein: CASSYSFKGAYEQYF.